This T cell receptor (beta chain) emerged from a study of cytomegalovirus exposure and HLA in healthy donors. Findings and caveats of the study: TCR clusters originating in the first cohort tended to co-occur in the 120 validation repertoires, according to a later analysis.

Germline loops: CDR1 GTSNPN, CDR2 SVGIG (reference sequence). The V end lost 0 bases, the J end lost 0 bases, and 12 bases lay between the germline ends. The length of the CDR3 is 15 residues. TCRdb's table, derived via immunoSEQ multiplex PCR, lists solely in-frame clones and lacks some. The table has around 300,000 clones, 80% to 90% seen once. This clone was counted a single time. Its antigen remains unidentified. The sequenced sample was PBMCs. This receptor was obtained from a woman aged 18-29 years in good health and CMV-seronegative. This sequence joins TRBV30 and TRBJ2-7, with a possible D match to TRBD1 (6 bases). The CDR3: CAWSVWGLYSYEQYF. The CDR3 region has the DNA TGTGCCTGGAGTGTATGGGGGCTCTACTCCTACGAGCAGTACTTC.